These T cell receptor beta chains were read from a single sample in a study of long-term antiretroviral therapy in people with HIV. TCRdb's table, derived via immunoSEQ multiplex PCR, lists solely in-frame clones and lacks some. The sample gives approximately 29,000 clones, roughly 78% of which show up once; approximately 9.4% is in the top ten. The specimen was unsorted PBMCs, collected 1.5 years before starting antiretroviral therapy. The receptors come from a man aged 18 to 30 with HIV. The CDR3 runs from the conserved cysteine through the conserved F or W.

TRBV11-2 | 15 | CASSPGTSGYYEQYF
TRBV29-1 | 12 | CSVGTGAYEQYF
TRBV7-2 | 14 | CASSLDRGGYEQYF
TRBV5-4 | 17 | CASSLLGTGSLNYGYTF
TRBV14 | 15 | CASSQWTSGRYEQYF
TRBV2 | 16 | CARTPVAGALNTEAFF
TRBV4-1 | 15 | CASSQESTGGRGYTF
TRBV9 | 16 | CASSVGSSGNTDTQYF
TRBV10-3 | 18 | CAIRRAGTSGPNQETQYF
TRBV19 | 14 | CASSIGSGEHEQYF
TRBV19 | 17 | CASSRLPGQGLRNEQFF
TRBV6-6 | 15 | CASRTDSYSTDTQYF
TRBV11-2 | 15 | CASSRLTGRGYEQYF
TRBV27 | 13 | CASSFGTASRQFF
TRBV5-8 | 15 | CASSSGQQSYNEQFF
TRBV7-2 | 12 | CASILGEGGYTF
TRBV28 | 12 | CATRDGYYEQYF
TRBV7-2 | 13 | CASTTSGYNEQFF
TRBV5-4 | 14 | CASSLSLRLDEQFF
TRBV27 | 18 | CASISHRGVTSSSYEQYF